The clone carrying this T cell receptor beta chain was seen just once. Its antigen is unidentified. Assay used: immunoSEQ multiplex PCR; TCRdb lists only in-frame clones, some missing. The table records 40,000 to 50,000 clones, approximately 86% of them present only once. This entry comes from a study of OX40 agonist ivuxolimab in advanced cancers. Study-level information: Dose-escalation patients were diagnosed with hepatocellular carcinoma, melanoma, renal cell cancer or head and neck cancer. Study-level points and caveats: Some of the lowest clonal expansion was seen in partial responders at 0.1-3.0 mg/kg.

Patients with autoimmune history or systemic immunosuppression were excluded. V shed 6 bases and J shed 2 bases, with 14 bases lying between them. Germline V gives CDR1 SGHRS, CDR2 YFSETQ. The CDR3 extends over 14 amino acids. V is TRBV5-1 and J is TRBJ1-1; perhaps TRBD1 as D (5 bases). The sample here was CD4+ or CD8+ T cells sorted from blood, taken in a trial of the OX40 agonist ivuxolimab. The sequence was collected from an adult with an advanced solid tumor such as melanoma, head and neck, liver or kidney cancer. This CDR3 reads CASTLGGGNTEAFF. CDR3 nucleotide sequence: TGCGCCAGCACCCTGGGGGGTGGAAACACTGAAGCTTTCTTT.